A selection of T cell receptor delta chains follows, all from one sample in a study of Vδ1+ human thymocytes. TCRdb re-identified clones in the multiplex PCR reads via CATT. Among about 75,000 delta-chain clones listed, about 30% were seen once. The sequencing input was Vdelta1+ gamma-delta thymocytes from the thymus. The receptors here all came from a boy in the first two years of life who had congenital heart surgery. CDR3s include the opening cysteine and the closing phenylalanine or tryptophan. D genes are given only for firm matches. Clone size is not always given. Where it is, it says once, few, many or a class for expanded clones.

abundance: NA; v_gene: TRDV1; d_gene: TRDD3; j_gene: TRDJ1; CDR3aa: CALGGGWGPRGDKLIF; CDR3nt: TGTGCTCTTGGTGGGGGCTGGGGGCCCCGGGGCGATAAACTCATCTTT
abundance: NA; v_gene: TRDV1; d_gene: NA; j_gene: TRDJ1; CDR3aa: CALGDRGPPWDGAPDKLIF; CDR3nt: TGTGCTCTTGGGGACCGAGGCCCCCCTTGGGATGGGGCCCCCGATAAACTCATCTTT
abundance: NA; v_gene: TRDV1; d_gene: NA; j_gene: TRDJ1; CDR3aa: CALGELEGPIYPTTFTDKLIF; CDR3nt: TGTGCTCTTGGGGAACTAGAGGGCCCGATCTATCCTACAACGTTCACCGATAAACTCATCTTT
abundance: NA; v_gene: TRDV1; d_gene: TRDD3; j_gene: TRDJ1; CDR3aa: CALGDSLPARWWGMDAGKLIF; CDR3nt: TGTGCTCTTGGGGATTCTCTTCCTGCCCGTTGGTGGGGGATGGACGCTGGTAAACTCATCTTT
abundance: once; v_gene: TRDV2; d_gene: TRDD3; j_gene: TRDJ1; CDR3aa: CACVEFTGGYIRGLSPTDKLIF; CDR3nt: TGTGCCTGTGTTGAGTTTACTGGGGGATACATTCGTGGTTTGAGCCCCACCGATAAGCTCATCTTT
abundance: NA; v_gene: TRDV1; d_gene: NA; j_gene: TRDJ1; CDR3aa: CALGRSPLPRPGGTDKLIF; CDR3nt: TGTGCTCTTGGACGATCCCCACTTCCTCGGCCTGGGGGCACCGATAAACTCATCTTT
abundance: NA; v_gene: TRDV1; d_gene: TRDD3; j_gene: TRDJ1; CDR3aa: CALGEASTYWGFLTDKLIF; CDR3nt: TGTGCTCTTGGGGAAGCCTCGACTTACTGGGGGTTTTTAACCGATAAACTCATCTTT
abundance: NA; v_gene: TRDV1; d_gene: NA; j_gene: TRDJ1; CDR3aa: CALGELAFPPIPGELIF; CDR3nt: TGTGCTCTTGGGGAACTAGCGTTCCCGCCTATTCCGGGAGAACTCATCTTT
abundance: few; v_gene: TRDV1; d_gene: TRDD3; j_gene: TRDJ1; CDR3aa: CALGEPDISGLGDTYTDKLIF; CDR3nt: TGTGCTCTTGGGGAACCAGACATATCGGGACTGGGGGATACATACACCGATAAACTCATCTTT
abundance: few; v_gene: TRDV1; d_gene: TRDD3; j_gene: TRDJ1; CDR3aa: CALGEQLRGIRDTDKLIF; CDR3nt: TGTGCTCTTGGGGAACAACTCCGGGGGATACGAGACACCGATAAACTCATCTTT
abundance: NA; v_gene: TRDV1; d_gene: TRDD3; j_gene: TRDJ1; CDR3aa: CALGHPGYWGLRVKELIF; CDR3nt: TGTGCTCTTGGGCACCCAGGATACTGGGGGCTACGCGTAAAGGAACTCATCTTT
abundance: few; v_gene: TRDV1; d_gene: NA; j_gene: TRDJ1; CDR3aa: CALGEPRQPFLLGDLGTDKLIF; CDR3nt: TGTGCTCTTGGGGAACCGAGGCAGCCCTTCCTACTGGGGGACCTGGGCACCGATAAACTCATCTTT
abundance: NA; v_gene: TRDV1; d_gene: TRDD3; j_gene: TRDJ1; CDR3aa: CALWGESVWGYRGTDKLIF; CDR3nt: TGTGCTCTTTGGGGTGAGTCCGTCTGGGGATACCGTGGCACCGATAAACTCATCTTT
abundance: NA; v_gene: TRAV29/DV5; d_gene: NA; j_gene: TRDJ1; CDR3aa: CAASGKSETGDEAHIDKLIF; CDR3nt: TGTGCAGCAAGCGGTAAATCCGAAACCGGGGATGAGGCCCACATCGATAAACTCATCTTT
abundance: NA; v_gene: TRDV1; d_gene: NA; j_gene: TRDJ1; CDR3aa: CALGELLGIRYTDKLIF; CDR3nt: TGTGCTCTTGGGGAACTCCTGGGGATCCGGTACACCGATAAACTCATCTTT
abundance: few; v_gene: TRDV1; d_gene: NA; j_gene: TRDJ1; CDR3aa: CALGSKSRMIRPTDKLIF; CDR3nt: TGTGCTCTTGGGTCCAAAAGCCGGATGATCCGCCCCACCGATAAACTCATCTTT
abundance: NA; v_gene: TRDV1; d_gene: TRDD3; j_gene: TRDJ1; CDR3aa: CALGERLIPTGGFYWGTAGYTDKLIF; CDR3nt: TGTGCTCTTGGGGAAAGGCTTATTCCTACGGGGGGTTTCTACTGGGGGACGGCGGGCTACACCGATAAACTCATCTTT
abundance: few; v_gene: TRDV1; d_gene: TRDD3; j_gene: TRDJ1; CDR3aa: CAPGEKGWGTYTDKLIF; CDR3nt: TGTGCTCCTGGGGAAAAAGGCTGGGGGACGTACACCGATAAACTCATCTTT
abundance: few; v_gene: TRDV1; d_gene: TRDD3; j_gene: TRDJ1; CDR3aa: CALGELPTLGDRSRYTDKLIF; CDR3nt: TGTGCTCTTGGGGAACTTCCTACACTGGGGGATAGGTCGCGGTACACCGATAAACTCATCTTT
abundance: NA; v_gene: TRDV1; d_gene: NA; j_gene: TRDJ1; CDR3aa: CALGDHEGPIPHSQINTDKLIF; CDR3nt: TGTGCTCTTGGGGACCACGAGGGACCTATACCCCACTCCCAAATTAACACCGATAAACTCATCTTT
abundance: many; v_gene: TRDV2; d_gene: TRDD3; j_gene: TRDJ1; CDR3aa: CACDTGYWGGTDKLIF; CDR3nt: TGTGCCTGTGACACCGGGTACTGGGGGGGCACCGATAAACTCATCTTT
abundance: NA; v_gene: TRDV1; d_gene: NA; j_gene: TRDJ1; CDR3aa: CALGGFPHLLGWDKLIF; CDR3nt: TGTGCTCTTGGGGGATTCCCTCACCTCCTTGGATGGGATAAACTCATCTTT
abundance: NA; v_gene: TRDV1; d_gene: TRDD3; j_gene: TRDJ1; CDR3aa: CALGQLFHEREGDLTDKLIF; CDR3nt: TGTGCTCTTGGGCAACTATTCCACGAGCGGGAGGGGGATTTAACCGATAAACTCATCTTT
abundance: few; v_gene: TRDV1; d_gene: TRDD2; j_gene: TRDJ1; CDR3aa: CALGERTWAFLQYCKLIF; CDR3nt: TGTGCTCTTGGGGAACGGACATGGGCCTTCCTACAATACTGCAAACTCATCTTT
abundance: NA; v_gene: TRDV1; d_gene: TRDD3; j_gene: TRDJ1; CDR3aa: CALGTWPSYFWGIQGTDKLIF; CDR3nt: TGTGCTCTTGGGACTTGGCCTTCCTACTTCTGGGGGATACAGGGGACCGATAAACTCATCTTT
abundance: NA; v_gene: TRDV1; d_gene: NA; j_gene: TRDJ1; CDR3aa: CALGELVQAWGPGGLIF; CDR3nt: TGTGCTCTTGGGGAACTAGTCCAAGCCTGGGGCCCTGGAGGACTCATCTTT
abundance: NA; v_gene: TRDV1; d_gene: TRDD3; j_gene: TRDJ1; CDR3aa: CALGPPRGYPLGVGDKLIF; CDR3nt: TGTGCTCTTGGGCCTCCCAGGGGATATCCACTGGGGGTGGGCGATAAACTCATCTTT
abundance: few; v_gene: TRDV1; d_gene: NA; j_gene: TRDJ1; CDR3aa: CALGELAFGTGRPHFIKLIF; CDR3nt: TGTGCTCTTGGGGAACTGGCCTTCGGAACCGGGAGGCCTCACTTCATTAAACTCATCTTT
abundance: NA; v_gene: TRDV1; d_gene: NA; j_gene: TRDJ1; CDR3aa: CALGGWGVPSTDKLIF; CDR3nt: TGTGCTCTTGGGGGATGGGGGGTACCGTCCACCGATAAACTCATCTTT